These 16 T cell receptor beta chains came from one sample sequenced in a study of T cells in Graves' hyperthyroidism and ophthalmopathy. TCR beta CDR3 sequences were amplified from RNA transcripts. A set of HTBI primers served as the primers for a first-round RT-PCR of the TCR CDR3. Via MiXCR, TCRdb re-called the multiplex PCR reads, giving one row per CDR3 protein. The sample lists hundreds of thousands of distinct CDR3 sequences, 13% occurring once. The sequencing sample was made of blood. These receptors were obtained from a woman aged 18-29 years with Graves' hyperthyroidism.

The genes are TRBV6-2 or TRBV6-3 and TRBJ1-1; D not resolved. CDR1 MNHEY and CDR2 SVGEGT come from the germline V gene. The length of the CDR3 is 13 residues. Trimming removed 4 bases at V and 2 bases at J, with 8 bases between. CDR3 nucleotide sequence: TGTGCCAGCAGTTCCATTTCTAACACTGAAGCTTTCTTT. It yields the protein CASSSISNTEAFF.

J is TRBJ1-5 and V is TRBV30; possible D gene TRBD1, 5 bases. The germline CDR1 and CDR2 sequences are GTSNPN and SVGIG (reference sequence). The CDR3 is 14 amino acids. Between the trimmed V and J ends, which lost 3 bases and 0 bases, there was a span of 9 bases. This CDR3 reads CAWRSTVSNQPQHF. The CDR3 DNA is TGTGCCTGGAGGTCGACAGTTAGCAATCAGCCCCAGCATTTT.

This clonotype was seen a handful of times. The chain combines TRBV14 with TRBJ2-2; D unresolved. This CDR3 contains 14 residues. Germline CDR1 is SGHDN and CDR2 is FVKESK. Trimming cost V 0 bases and J 8 bases, with 10 bases left between them. The CDR3 region has the DNA TGTGCCAGCAGCCAAGACGTCACAGCTGGGGAGCTGTTTTTT. It is translated as CASSQDVTAGELFF.

CDR3 amino acids: CSASNYGGEADTQYF. The DNA for the CDR3 is TGCAGTGCTAGTAATTACGGGGGGGAGGCAGATACGCAGTATTTT. This chain joins TRBV20-1 and TRBJ2-3, with TRBD2 identical over 8 bases. Germline assignment: CDR1 DFQATT and CDR2 SNEGSKA (reference sequence). The CDR3 contains 15 residues. Trimming took 3 bases from V and 4 from J; bases not matched to a gene: 9.

The chain recombines TRBV5-4 with TRBJ2-6; perhaps TRBD2 as D (6 bases). CDR1 and CDR2 (germline): SGHNT, YYREEE (reference sequence). The CDR3 contains 15 residues. V was shortened by 4 bases and J by 4 bases, with 12 bases between the two germline ends. Here the CDR3 reads CASSEGRRGANVLTF. The CDR3 region has the DNA TGTGCCAGCAGCGAAGGGAGGAGGGGGGCCAACGTCCTGACTTTC.

Ten or more counts support this clonotype. The rearrangement joins TRBV7-8 to TRBJ2-1; possible D gene TRBD1, 8 bases. Germline loops: CDR1 SGHVS, CDR2 FQNEAQ. This CDR3 region has 20 residues. Trimming removed 5 bases from V and 1 base from J, with 27 bases in between. CDR3 loop: CASSPTRTGLLARSYNEQFF. In nucleotides, the CDR3 is TGTGCCAGCAGCCCCACCAGGACAGGGCTACTAGCGCGATCCTACAATGAGCAGTTCTTC. Filled out from reference TRBV7-8 and TRBJ2-1, the complete variable domain reads GAGVSQSPRYKVAKRGQDVALRCDPISGHVSLFWYQQALGQGPEFLTYFQNEAQLDKSGLPSDRFFAERPEGSVSTLKIQRTQQEDSAVYLCASSPTRTGLLARSYNEQFFGPGTRLTVL.

This clonotype was picked up many times. The chain uses TRBV24-1 and TRBJ2-1, with 8 bases fitting TRBD1. Germline CDR1 and CDR2: KGHDR and SFDVKD. J gave up 10 bases and V 3 bases, and 10 bases lay outside the gene matches. The CDR3 contains 15 residues. CDR3 nucleotide sequence: TGTGCCACCAGTGATCTGTCACAGGGGGGACAGGAGCAGTTCTTC. This translates into CATSDLSQGGQEQFF.

There are many counts of this clonotype. The chain is built from TRBV5-1 and TRBJ2-1; 8 nucleotides align to TRBD1. V shed 6 bases, J shed 1 base, and the junction held 12 bases outside the gene matches. CDR3 size: 17 residues. Germline lookup yields CDR1 SGHRS and CDR2 YFSETQ. Here the CDR3 DNA reads TGCGCCAGCAACGAGATCCCGACAGGGGTGTCCTACAATGAGCAGTTCTTC. It codes for CASNEIPTGVSYNEQFF.

J is TRBJ1-4 and V is TRBV27; TRBD1 is a possible D gene (6 bases). The length of the CDR3 is 13 residues. Looked up from germline, CDR1 is MNHEY and CDR2 is SMNVEV (reference sequence). V was cut by 5 bases and J by 12 bases, with 16 bases left in between. The CDR3 protein is CASSTRDRKELFF. CDR3 sequence (DNA): TGTGCCAGCAGTACCCGTGACAGGAAAGAACTGTTTTTT.

This clonotype was picked up many times. In nucleotides, the CDR3 is TGTGCCAGCAGTCCGTCCGGACTAGCGGGCTACGAGCAGTACTTC. This sequence encodes CASSPSGLAGYEQYF. V usage is TRBV28 and J usage is TRBJ2-7, with 11 bases that match TRBD2. CDR1 is MDHEN, CDR2 SYDVKM, per germline. Trimming took 5 bases from V and 3 from J; bases not matched to a gene: 6. This CDR3 has 15 residues.

In its sample, this clonotype was seen many times. The rearrangement joins TRBV2 to TRBJ1-2, with 10 bases identical to TRBD1. There are 15 residues in the CDR3. After removal of 4 bases from V and 6 bases from J, the junction contained 8 bases not matched to a gene. Germline CDR1 is SNHLY and CDR2 is FYNNEI. The CDR3 loop reads CASSARGQGRDGYTF. The CDR3 DNA reads as TGTGCCAGCAGTGCCAGGGGACAGGGGAGAGATGGCTACACCTTC.

This rearrangement joins TRBV9 to TRBJ1-2; D may be TRBD1 (5 bases). The CDR3 length is 17 residues. Germline V CDR1 and CDR2: SGDLS, YYNGEE. The V and J ends lost 5 bases and 6 bases respectively, with 26 bases between them. In nucleotides, the CDR3 is TGTGCCAGCAGTATCAGCGTGGATACCGGGACGCGAGATGGCTACACCTTC. It specifies CASSISVDTGTRDGYTF.

This clonotype appeared many times. The chain links TRBV30 to TRBJ1-5; D gene ambiguous. V shed 2 bases and J shed 0 bases, with 2 bases lying between them. The CDR3 consists of 12 residues. Germline CDR1 reads GTSNPN; CDR2 reads SVGIG (reference sequence). The CDR3 sequence is CAWSYSNQPQHF. CDR3 sequence (DNA): TGTGCCTGGAGTTATAGCAATCAGCCCCAGCATTTT.

This clonotype was counted ten times or more. This rearrangement joins TRBV13 to TRBJ2-7; 8 nucleotides agree with TRBD2. The CDR3 covers 15 residues. CDR1 is PRHDT, CDR2 FYEKMQ, per germline (reference sequence). The V segment lost 5 bases and the J segment 6 bases; nucleotides outside the gene matches: 12. The CDR3: CASSPSLAGKSEQYF. CDR3 sequence (DNA): TGTGCCAGCAGCCCCAGTTTAGCGGGGAAATCCGAGCAGTACTTC.

This clonotype appeared once. The V and J genes are TRBV9 and TRBJ2-1; 8 bases are shared with TRBD2. V gave up 0 bases and J gave up 7 bases; unmatched junction bases: 15. CDR1 is SGDLS, CDR2 YYNGEE, per germline. The CDR3 covers 18 residues. The DNA of the CDR3 is TGTGCCAGCAGCGTAGAATCAGGTTGGGGGACGGGAGGGAATGAGCAGTTCTTC. Its translation: CASSVESGWGTGGNEQFF.

This clonotype was seen repeatedly, ten times or more. The rearrangement links TRBV3-1 to TRBJ2-7; maybe TRBD2 (5 bases). Trimming left V 0 bases short and J 2 bases short, with 20 bases between. Germline V gene data show CDR1 as LGHDT and CDR2 as YNNKEL (reference sequence). The CDR3 loop spans 18 amino acids. CDR3 sequence: CASSQERGKQLETYEQYF. CDR3 DNA: TGTGCCAGCAGCCAAGAACGAGGGAAACAGCTAGAAACCTACGAGCAGTACTTC.